This T cell receptor (beta chain) was identified in a study of blood T cell repertoires in COVID-19. Turning to the study itself: Researchers got acute and convalescent COVID-19 samples from the United States, Italy and Spain. T cells, B-cell-depleted T cells, or PBMCs provided the cDNA or gDNA that served as material.

Trimming removed 0 bases from V and 4 bases from J; junction bases left unmatched: 5. Germline-derived CDR1 and CDR2 are SEHNR and FQNEAQ (reference sequence). This CDR3 is built from 16 residues. As processed by the authors: The assay estimated nucleated cells by amplifying reference gene primers. The method was immunoSEQ multiplex PCR; TCRdb's version includes in-frame clones alone and lacks a portion of them. Clone size and V and J calls were adopted from that table, with D and trimming inferred from the DNA. Of about 220,000 clones listed, 90% are singletons. This TCR derives from a man younger than 40 who had been exposed to COVID-19. Sequenced sample: PBMCs or T cells enriched from blood (not recorded which). The chain employs TRBV7-9 and TRBJ1-4; 7 nucleotides align to TRBD1. CDR3 sequence: CASSLAAGTVNEKLFF. Here the CDR3 DNA reads TGTGCCAGCAGCTTAGCGGCCGGGACAGTTAATGAAAAACTGTTTTTT. Full variable domain (outside the CDR3, taken from reference TRBV7-9 and TRBJ1-4): DTGVSQNPRHKITKRGQNVTFRCDPISEHNRLYWYRQTLGQGPEFLTYFQNEAQLEKSRLLSDRFSAERPKGSFSTLEIQRTEQGDSAMYLCASSLAAGTVNEKLFFGSGTQLSVL.